These 25 T cell receptor beta chains were sequenced from one sample in a study of technical replicates of blood from several donors. The data were produced by immunoSEQ multiplex PCR, yet TCRdb's version contains in-frame clones alone and is incomplete. In the table there are tens of thousands of clones, 90% to 95% of which are singletons. Material for sequencing was T cells isolated from PBMCs. These TCRs come from a human donor in good health.

The chain recombines TRBV7-6 with TRBJ1-4; tentative D call: TRBD1 (6 bases). The CDR3 has 17 amino acids. V shed 2 bases and J shed 8 bases, with 21 bases lying between them. Germline CDR1 is SGHVS and CDR2 is FNYEAQ. The CDR3 reads CASSLNLRVRGREKLFF. DNA for the CDR3: TGTGCCAGCAGCTTAAATCTGAGGGTCAGGGGTAGGGAAAAACTGTTTTTT.

The count of this clone is one. The genes are TRBV7-3 and TRBJ1-2; D gene uncertain. Trimming removed 2 bases from V and 2 bases from J, with 6 bases in between. Germline CDR1 and CDR2: SGHTA and FQGTGA. The CDR3 is 13 residues long. The DNA of the CDR3 is TGTGCCAGCAGCTTAGACAAGAACTATGGCTACACCTTC. This gives the protein CASSLDKNYGYTF.

The rearrangement joins TRBV10-2 to TRBJ1-1; 8 bases are a match to TRBD1. V trimming: 6 bases; J trimming: 1 base; junction bases outside the gene matches: 7. The CDR3 contains 15 residues. Germline-derived CDR1 and CDR2 are WSHSY and SAAADI. The CDR3 DNA follows: TGCGCCAGCAGCGTATCGACAGGGGCGAACACTGAAGCTTTCTTT. This gives the protein CASSVSTGANTEAFF.

J is TRBJ2-7 and V is TRBV6-1; D might be TRBD1 (6 bases). V lost 7 bases to trimming and J lost 3 bases, with 19 bases between them. The CDR3 extends over 15 amino acids. Germline lookup yields CDR1 MNHNS and CDR2 SASEGT. CDR3 in amino acids: CASKRGYRSNYEQYF. The CDR3 DNA sequence: TGTGCCAGCAAAAGGGGGTATCGAAGTAACTACGAGCAGTACTTC.

The gene calls are TRBV9 and TRBJ2-6, with D maybe TRBD1 (6 bases). The length of the CDR3 is 14 residues. CDR1 and CDR2 from the germline V gene are SGDLS and YYNGEE. Trimming cost V 6 bases and J 1 base, with 8 bases left between them. In DNA, the CDR3 is TGTGCCAGCAAGGGGGTATCTGGGGCCAACGTCCTGACTTTC. Its protein is CASKGVSGANVLTF.

V usage is TRBV27 and J usage is TRBJ2-5; possible D gene TRBD2, 5 bases. This CDR3 has 15 amino acids. The V end lost 5 bases, the J end lost 4 bases, and 17 bases lay between the germline ends. The V gene's germline CDR1 is MNHEY and CDR2 SMNVEV (reference sequence). The CDR3 nucleotides are TGTGCCAGCAGTGGACCGCCGGGGTTGGGAGAGACCCAGTACTTC. Its translation is CASSGPPGLGETQYF.

The V and J genes are TRBV7-3 and TRBJ2-1; D might be TRBD2 (6 bases). Trimming left V 2 bases short and J 4 bases short, with 12 bases between. This CDR3 contains 15 residues. Germline CDR1 reads SGHTA; CDR2 reads FQGTGA. The CDR3 spells CASSLRLDGYNEQFF. Here the CDR3 DNA reads TGTGCCAGCAGCTTACGACTAGACGGATACAATGAGCAGTTCTTC.

V and J are TRBV30 and TRBJ1-3; possibly TRBD1 for D (5 bases). Germline V gene sequence: CDR1 GTSNPN, CDR2 SVGIG (reference sequence). CDR3 size: 12 residues. The ends were cut back, 5 bases at V and 7 bases at J, with 12 bases in the middle. Here the CDR3 DNA reads TGTGCCTGGGCCACTCAGGGCAACACCATATATTTT. Translating gives CAWATQGNTIYF. Complete variable domain (other parts from reference TRBV30 and TRBJ1-3): SQTIHQWPATLVQPVGSPLSLECTVEGTSNPNLYWYRQAAGRGLQLLFYSVGIGQISSEVPQNLSASRPQDRQFILSSKKLLLSDSGFYLCAWATQGNTIYFGEGSWLTVV.

The J gene is TRBJ2-1, the V gene TRBV6-5; D uncertain. The CDR3 has 11 residues. V lost 4 bases, J lost 7 bases, and 5 bases lay in between. CDR1 is MNHEY and CDR2 is SVGAGI in the germline V gene. CDR3 DNA sequence: TGTGCCAGCAGTTCCCTTAATGAGCAGTTCTTC. Translated: CASSSLNEQFF.

V and J are TRBV28 and TRBJ2-1, with 14 positions matching TRBD2. CDR1 and CDR2 from the germline V gene are MDHEN and SYDVKM. V lost 8 bases and J lost 9; bases outside the gene matches: 18. The CDR3 is 18 residues long. The CDR3 sequence is CASGDPGLAGVELGEQFF. CDR3 coding DNA: TGTGCCAGCGGCGACCCGGGACTAGCGGGAGTTGAGTTAGGTGAGCAGTTCTTC.

V and J are TRBV5-1 and TRBJ2-3, with 9 nucleotides matching TRBD2. Trimming at V came to 1 base and at J to 3 bases, leaving 6 bases not matched to a gene. Germline V CDR1 and CDR2: SGHRS, YFSETQ. CDR3 length: 16 residues. CDR3 sequence: CASSLSLAGFTDTQYF. CDR3 DNA: TGCGCCAGCAGCTTGAGCCTAGCGGGATTTACAGATACGCAGTATTTT.

CDR3 sequence reads: CASSLGRAGGQQTQYF. DNA of the CDR3: TGTGCCAGCAGCTTAGGTCGAGCGGGAGGGCAACAGACCCAGTACTTC. The chain combines TRBV11-2 with TRBJ2-5, with 10 bases lining up with TRBD2. Trimming took 1 base from V and 6 from J; bases not matched to a gene: 8. CDR1 and CDR2 from the germline V gene are SGHAT and FQNNGV. This CDR3 has 16 residues.

This chain connects TRBV28 to TRBJ1-2, with 11 bases identical to TRBD1. J lost 7 bases, V lost 6 bases, and 13 bases had no gene match. The length of the CDR3 is 16 residues. Germline CDR1 MDHEN, CDR2 SYDVKM. This CDR3 reads CASSLISRDRGFGYTF. CDR3 bases: TGTGCCAGCAGCCTTATAAGCCGGGACAGGGGGTTTGGCTACACCTTC.

The chain couples TRBV7-6 to TRBJ1-4; D call uncertain. The length of the CDR3 is 15 residues. Trimming removed 4 bases from V and 0 bases from J, with 9 bases in between. Germline V gene sequence: CDR1 SGHVS, CDR2 FNYEAQ. Written as DNA, the CDR3 is TGTGCCAGCAGCTCCAATGTTGCAACTAATGAAAAACTGTTTTTT. Translating it yields CASSSNVATNEKLFF.

The rearrangement joins TRBV5-6 to TRBJ1-4; D unclear. Germline assignment: CDR1 SGHDT and CDR2 YYEEEE. Trimming stripped 0 bases from V and 4 bases from J, with 10 bases between. The CDR3 runs to 15 residues. CDR3 region: CASSLAGLGNEKLFF. The CDR3 coding sequence is TGTGCCAGCAGCTTGGCGGGATTGGGTAATGAAAAACTGTTTTTT.

This clone was observed a few times. The chain is built from TRBV9 and TRBJ2-1, with 9 bases aligning to TRBD2. Per germline, CDR1 SGDLS and CDR2 YYNGEE. The CDR3 runs 15 residues. Trimming took 5 bases from V and 6 from J; bases not matched to a gene: 9. CDR3 DNA sequence: TGTGCCAGCAGGGATTTAGCGGGAGTAACCAATGAGCAGTTCTTC. Translated: CASRDLAGVTNEQFF.

This chain connects TRBV2 to TRBJ1-2; a weak D match, TRBD1 (6 bases). The germline CDR1 and CDR2 sequences are SNHLY and FYNNEI. Trimming left V 2 bases short and J 2 bases short, with 6 bases between. The CDR3 has 13 amino acids. Here the CDR3 reads CASSEQGNYGYTF. The DNA for the CDR3 is TGTGCCAGCAGTGAACAGGGGAACTATGGCTACACCTTC.

The table lists this clone with a count of one. V is TRBV10-1 and J is TRBJ2-7; D gene uncertain. Germline assignment: CDR1 WNHNN and CDR2 SYGVQD (reference sequence). CDR3 size: 15 residues. The V gene lost 7 bases and the J gene lost 2 bases, with 18 bases spanning the gap. The CDR3 nucleotides are TGCGCCAGCATCCCCCCCGGTTACTCCGCCTACGAGCAGTACTTC. Translating gives CASIPPGYSAYEQYF.

This clone was detected once. The chain links TRBV2 to TRBJ2-7; tentatively, D is TRBD1 (6 bases). The CDR3 is made up of 15 amino acids. Looked up from germline, CDR1 is SNHLY and CDR2 is FYNNEI. V was pared by 4 bases and J by 0 bases, with 13 bases between. In nucleotides, the CDR3 is TGTGCCAGCAGTGGGGGGCAATTGAGCTCCTACGAGCAGTACTTC. Translated: CASSGGQLSSYEQYF.

The J gene is TRBJ2-5, the V gene TRBV7-7, with 10 positions matching TRBD1. J gave up 5 bases and V 1 base, and 4 bases lay outside the gene matches. The V gene's germline CDR1 is SSHAT and CDR2 FNYEAQ (reference sequence). The CDR3 extends over 15 amino acids. The CDR3 loop is CASSLGGTGEETQYF. CDR3 coding DNA: TGTGCCAGCAGCTTAGGTGGGACAGGGGAGGAGACCCAGTACTTC. Combining the CDR3 with reference TRBV7-7 and TRBJ2-5 gives the whole variable domain GAGVSQSPRYKVTKRGQDVTLRCDPISSHATLYWYQQALGQGPEFLTYFNYEAQPDKSGLPSDRFSAERPEGSISTLTIQRTEQRDSAMYRCASSLGGTGEETQYFGPGTRLLVL.

This chain connects TRBV4-1 to TRBJ2-2, with 7 bases lining up with TRBD2. With 3 bases clipped from V and 6 bases from J, the junction kept 13 bases outside the gene matches. Germline values: CDR1 MGHRA, CDR2 YSYEKL. This CDR3 region has 17 residues. The CDR3 region is CASSHNELAGEAGELFF. The CDR3 bases are TGCGCCAGCAGCCACAACGAGTTGGCGGGAGAAGCCGGGGAGCTGTTTTTT.

The chain links TRBV6-1 to TRBJ1-4, with D unresolved. In germline, CDR1 is MNHNS, CDR2 SASEGT. The V gene lost 2 bases and the J gene lost 2 bases, with 3 bases spanning the gap. The CDR3 is made up of 13 amino acids. The CDR3 nucleotides read TGTGCCAGCAGTGAACAGACTAATGAAAAACTGTTTTTT. Residues: CASSEQTNEKLFF.

J is TRBJ2-3 and V is TRBV7-3, with a tentative D call TRBD2 (6 bases). CDR1 is SGHTA and CDR2 is FQGTGA in the germline V gene. The CDR3 has 16 amino acids. The V and J ends lost 1 base and 2 bases respectively, with 13 bases between them. DNA for the CDR3: TGTGCCAGCAGCTTAATAGGTGGCGGGGTCACAGATACGCAGTATTTT. As protein: CASSLIGGGVTDTQYF.

The chain carries TRBV2 and TRBJ2-7; 12 bases are a match to TRBD2. The CDR3 is 14 amino acids. With 7 bases clipped from V and 4 bases from J, the junction kept 5 bases outside the gene matches. Looked up from germline, CDR1 is SNHLY and CDR2 is FYNNEI. The CDR3 coding sequence is TGTGCCAGCATCCCGACTAGCGGGAGATACGAGCAGTACTTC. Translating it yields CASIPTSGRYEQYF.

J is TRBJ1-4 and V is TRBV6-5, with 9 bases lining up with TRBD1. V shed 8 bases and J 8 bases; nucleotides not matched to a gene: 6. Germline values: CDR1 MNHEY, CDR2 SVGAGI. This CDR3 comprises 13 residues. The CDR3 spells CASLDRGYEKLFF. CDR3 nucleotide sequence: TGTGCCAGCTTGGACAGGGGCTACGAAAAACTGTTTTTT.